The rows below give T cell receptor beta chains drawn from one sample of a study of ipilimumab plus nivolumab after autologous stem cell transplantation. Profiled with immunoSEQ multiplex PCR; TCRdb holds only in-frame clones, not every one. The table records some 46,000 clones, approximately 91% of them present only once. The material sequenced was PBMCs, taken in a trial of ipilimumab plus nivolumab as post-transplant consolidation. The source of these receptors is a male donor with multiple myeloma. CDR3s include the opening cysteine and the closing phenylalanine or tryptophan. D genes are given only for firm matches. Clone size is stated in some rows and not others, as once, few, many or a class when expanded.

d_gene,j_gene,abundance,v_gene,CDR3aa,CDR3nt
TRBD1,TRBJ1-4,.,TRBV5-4,CASSLGQGEGEKLFF,TGTGCCAGCAGCCTCGGACAGGGAGAGGGCGAAAAACTGTTTTTT
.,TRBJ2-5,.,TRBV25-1,CASSELGGKETQYF,TGTGCCAGCAGTGAATTGGGGGGCAAAGAGACCCAGTACTTC
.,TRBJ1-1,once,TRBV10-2,CASTPVVGGLTEAFF,TGCGCCAGCACCCCAGTGGTCGGGGGGCTCACTGAAGCTTTCTTT
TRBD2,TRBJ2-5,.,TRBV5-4,CASSQGLAGAFQETQYF,TGTGCCAGCAGCCAGGGACTAGCGGGAGCCTTCCAAGAGACCCAGTACTTC
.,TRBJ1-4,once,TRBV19,CASSIGDRRVF,TGTGCCAGTAGTATAGGGGACCGGAGGGTTTTT
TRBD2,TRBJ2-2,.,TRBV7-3,CASSSGLAGVGTGELFF,TGTGCCAGCAGCTCGGGACTAGCGGGAGTCGGAACCGGGGAGCTGTTTTTT
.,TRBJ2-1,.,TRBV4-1,CASSPWGVWPAGTSYNEQFF,TGCGCCAGCAGCCCCTGGGGAGTTTGGCCCGCAGGGACAAGTTACAATGAGCAGTTCTTC
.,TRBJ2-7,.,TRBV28,CASSLAASYEQYF,TGTGCCAGCAGTTTAGCTGCCTCCTACGAGCAGTACTTC
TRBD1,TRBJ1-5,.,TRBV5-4,CASSLGTGDNQPQHF,TGTGCCAGCAGCTTAGGGACAGGGGATAATCAGCCCCAGCATTTT
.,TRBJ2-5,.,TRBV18,CASSPLGGQETQYF,TGTGCCAGCTCACCGCTAGGGGGACAAGAGACCCAGTACTTC
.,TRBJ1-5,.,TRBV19,CASSHRGRVGNQPQHF,TGTGCCAGTAGTCACCGGGGGAGGGTCGGCAATCAGCCCCAGCATTTT
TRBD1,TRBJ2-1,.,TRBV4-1,CASSRPPARGQGEQFF,TGCGCCAGCAGCCGCCCCCCCGCCAGGGGGCAGGGTGAGCAGTTCTTC
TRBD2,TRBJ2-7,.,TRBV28,CASNVGGSLYEQYF,TGTGCCAGCAATGTCGGCGGGAGTTTATACGAGCAGTACTTC
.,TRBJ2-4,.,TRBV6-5,CASKDGEGRGNIQYF,TGTGCCAGCAAGGACGGAGAGGGCCGGGGGAACATTCAGTACTTC
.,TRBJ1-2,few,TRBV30,CAWSVRWGGYTF,TGTGCCTGGAGTGTACGGTGGGGTGGCTACACCTTC
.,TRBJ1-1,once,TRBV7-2,CASSLAFKNTEAFF,TGTGCCAGCAGCTTAGCGTTCAAGAACACTGAAGCTTTCTTT
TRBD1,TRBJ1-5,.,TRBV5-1,CASSFGQGNQPQHF,TGCGCCAGCAGTTTTGGACAGGGGAATCAGCCCCAGCATTTT
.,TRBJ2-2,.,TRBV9,CASSVDMQSGELFF,TGTGCCAGCAGCGTAGATATGCAGTCCGGGGAGCTGTTTTTT
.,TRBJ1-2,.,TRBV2,CASIFRANYGYTF,TGTGCCAGCATCTTCAGGGCGAACTATGGCTACACCTTC
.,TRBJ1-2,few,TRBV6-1,CASSDNPRGQSADGYTF,TGTGCCAGCAGTGATAATCCCAGGGGTCAATCAGCGGATGGCTACACCTTC
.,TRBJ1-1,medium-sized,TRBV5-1,CASSFQQNTEAFF,TGCGCCAGCAGCTTTCAGCAGAACACTGAAGCTTTCTTT
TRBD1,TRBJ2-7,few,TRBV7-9,CASGGQNYEQYF,TGTGCCAGTGGGGGACAGAACTACGAGCAGTACTTC
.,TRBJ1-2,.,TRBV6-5,CASSYDPGSRGHGYTF,TGTGCCAGCAGTTACGATCCGGGATCTAGAGGGCATGGCTACACCTTC
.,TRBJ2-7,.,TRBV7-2,CASSSYSFGQYF,TGTGCCAGCAGCTCGTACTCTTTCGGGCAGTACTTC
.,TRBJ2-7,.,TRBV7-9,CASSLGYNSYEQYF,TGTGCCAGCAGCTTGGGCTACAACTCCTACGAGCAGTACTTC
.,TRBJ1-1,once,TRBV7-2,CASSPQGWAEAFF,TGTGCCAGCAGCCCACAGGGATGGGCTGAAGCTTTCTTT
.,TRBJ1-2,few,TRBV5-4,CASSFYVLRIYGYTF,TGTGCCAGCAGCTTCTATGTACTGAGAATCTATGGCTACACCTTC
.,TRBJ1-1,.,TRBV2,CASSPTGTEAFF,TGTGCCAGCAGCCCCACCGGCACTGAAGCTTTCTTT
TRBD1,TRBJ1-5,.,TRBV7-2,CASSSTGVKPQHF,TGTGCCAGCAGCTCGACAGGGGTTAAGCCCCAGCATTTT
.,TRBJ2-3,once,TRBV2,CASMSLDGAQYF,TGTGCCAGCATGTCGCTAGACGGTGCGCAGTATTTT
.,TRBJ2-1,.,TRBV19,CASSLSPGNEQFF,TGTGCCAGTAGTTTGTCCCCCGGCAATGAGCAGTTCTTC
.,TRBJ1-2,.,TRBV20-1,CSARGLYGYTF,TGCAGTGCCAGGGGCCTATATGGCTACACCTTC
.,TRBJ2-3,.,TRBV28,CASTPWGGLEDTQYF,TGTGCCAGCACTCCCTGGGGGGGCCTTGAGGATACGCAGTATTTT
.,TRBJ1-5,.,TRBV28,CASSGLHHQPQHF,TGTGCCAGCAGCGGGCTTCATCATCAGCCCCAGCATTTT
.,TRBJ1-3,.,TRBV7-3,CASSLGGLAGNTIYF,TGTGCCAGCAGCTTAGGGGGGCTGGCTGGAAACACCATATATTTT
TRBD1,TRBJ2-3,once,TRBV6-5,CASTSPDRGTDTQYF,TGTGCCAGCACCTCCCCGGACAGGGGTACAGATACGCAGTATTTT
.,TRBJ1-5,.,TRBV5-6,CASSLGAGWQPQHF,TGTGCCAGCAGCTTGGGAGCGGGGTGGCAGCCCCAGCATTTT
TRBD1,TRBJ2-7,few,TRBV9,CASSVTGTGIGEQYF,TGTGCCAGCAGCGTTACCGGGACAGGGATAGGAGAGCAGTACTTC
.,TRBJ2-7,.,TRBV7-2,CASSSPGRIYEQYF,TGTGCCAGCAGCTCCCCGGGACGGATCTACGAGCAGTACTTC
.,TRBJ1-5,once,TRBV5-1,CASSLLSGNQPQHF,TGCGCCAGCAGCTTGTTGTCAGGCAATCAGCCCCAGCATTTT
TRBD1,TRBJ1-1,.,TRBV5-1,CASSVIPGQATEAFF,TGCGCCAGCAGCGTTATCCCGGGACAGGCCACTGAAGCTTTCTTT
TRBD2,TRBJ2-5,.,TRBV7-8,CASSLVASGRVWETQYF,TGTGCCAGCAGCTTAGTGGCTAGCGGGAGGGTGTGGGAGACCCAGTACTTC
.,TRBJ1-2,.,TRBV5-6,CASWIMGRTTNYGYTF,TGTGCCAGTTGGATTATGGGCAGGACGACTAACTATGGCTACACCTTC
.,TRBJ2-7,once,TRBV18,CASSTGLTSYEQYF,TGTGCCAGCTCGACGGGACTGACTTCCTACGAGCAGTACTTC
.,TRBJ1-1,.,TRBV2,CASSDRVGDTEAFF,TGTGCCAGCAGTGACCGGGTAGGGGACACTGAAGCTTTCTTT
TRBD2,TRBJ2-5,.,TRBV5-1,CASSIGLAGGYETQYF,TGCGCCAGCAGCATCGGACTAGCGGGGGGGTATGAGACCCAGTACTTC
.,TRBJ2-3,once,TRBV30,CAWTRGGTDTQYF,TGTGCCTGGACCAGGGGGGGAACAGATACGCAGTATTTT
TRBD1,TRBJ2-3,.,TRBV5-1,CASSSRTGGADTQYF,TGCGCCAGCAGCTCCCGGACAGGGGGCGCAGATACGCAGTATTTT
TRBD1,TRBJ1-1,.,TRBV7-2,CASSLIGQGSEAFF,TGTGCCAGCAGCTTGATAGGACAGGGCTCTGAAGCTTTCTTT
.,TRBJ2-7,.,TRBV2,CASSEAPGPSYEQYF,TGTGCCAGCAGTGAAGCGCCGGGACCTTCCTACGAGCAGTACTTC
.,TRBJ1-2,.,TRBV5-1,CASSLDQGSKGYTF,TGCGCCAGCAGCTTGGATCAGGGTAGTAAGGGCTACACCTTC